Presented here are 26 T cell receptor beta chains from one specimen sequenced in a study of T-cell reconstitution after alpha-beta-depleted transplantation in children (dated by TCRdb to about 2016). Libraries were built with PCR. These reads were obtained on an Illumina HiSeq 2500. TCR libraries were prepared with molecular barcoding, using unique molecular identifiers to normalize TCRbeta repertoire quantification. In TCRdb, the public reads were trimmed at Q25 with fastp and aligned with MiXCR, with productive beta chains retained. Duplicate CDR3 protein sequences are folded into a single record with the most common DNA and genes. The sample includes 240,000 or so distinct CDR3 sequences, with 12% observed a single time. The ten largest clones take up around 3% of the sample. The sample here was PBMCs from the stem cell graft donor, taken from the stem cell graft. Receptor source: a human donor who donated a stem cell graft to a child with acute lymphoblastic leukemia.

The table lists this clonotype with many counts. V gene TRBV24-1 combines with J gene TRBJ2-1, with D tentatively TRBD1 (6 bases). Germline-derived CDR1 and CDR2 are KGHDR and SFDVKD. The CDR3 runs 16 residues. Trimming shortened V by 4 bases and J by 4 bases, and 16 bases separated the two germline ends. The CDR3 sequence is CATSEAHGTPYNEQFF. DNA for the CDR3: TGTGCCACCAGTGAGGCCCACGGGACACCTTACAATGAGCAGTTCTTC.

The table lists this clonotype with many counts. This chain joins TRBV6-2 or TRBV6-3 and TRBJ1-5; D not resolved. Germline V gives CDR1 MNHEY, CDR2 SVGEGT. The CDR3 extends over 15 amino acids. Trimming left V 8 bases short and J 3 bases short, with 17 bases between. The CDR3 loop reads CASDYRARDNQPQHF. Written as DNA, the CDR3 is TGTGCCAGCGATTATCGGGCGCGTGACAATCAGCCCCAGCATTTT.

This clonotype was counted between two and nine times. The chain uses TRBV20-1 and TRBJ2-5; D is possibly TRBD1 or TRBD2 (5 bases each). Germline CDR1 DFQATT, CDR2 SNEGSKA (reference sequence). The CDR3 runs to 13 residues. V gave up 6 bases and J gave up 6 bases, with 17 bases separating them. The DNA for the CDR3 is TGCAGTGCCCCGCGGCCGGGGACGAAGACCCAGTACTTC. As protein: CSAPRPGTKTQYF.

This clonotype came up many times. V gene TRBV5-5 combines with J gene TRBJ2-7; D unclear. This CDR3 comprises 13 residues. CDR1 is SGHKS, CDR2 YYEKEE, per germline (reference sequence). V shed 0 bases and J shed 2 bases, with 6 bases lying between them. The CDR3 protein is CASSLDLTYEQYF. In DNA form, the CDR3 reads TGTGCCAGCAGCTTGGACCTCACCTACGAGCAGTACTTC.

In this sample, this clonotype turned up many times. The CDR3 DNA sequence: TGCGCCAGCAGCTTGGGGGATAGAATAGCCAAAAACATTCAGTACTTC. It is translated as CASSLGDRIAKNIQYF. The V gene is TRBV5-1, the J gene TRBJ2-4; D ambiguous. CDR1 and CDR2 (germline): SGHRS, YFSETQ. This CDR3 comprises 16 residues. V lost 0 bases to trimming and J lost 0 bases, with 10 bases between them.

Remarks on this clonotype: At one boundary the junction diverges from the germline segment, which might be a read error. V is TRBV30 and J is TRBJ1-1, with D perhaps TRBD1 (5 bases). Germline V CDR1 and CDR2: GTSNPN, SVGIG (reference sequence). The CDR3 runs 11 residues. The CDR3 bases are TGTGCCTGGAGCCCGGACACTGACGCTTTCTTT. Its translation is CAWSPDTDAFF.

This sequence joins TRBV29-1 and TRBJ2-1; D is unresolved. CDR1 and CDR2 from the germline V gene are SQVTM and ANQGSEA. The CDR3 consists of 13 residues. V dropped 6 bases and J dropped 7 bases, with 16 bases sitting between them. The CDR3: CSVVKYSSNEQFF. The CDR3 bases are TGCAGCGTGGTAAAGTACTCATCGAATGAGCAGTTCTTC.

This clonotype has ten or more counts. The chain joins TRBV5-1 to TRBJ2-4; D ambiguous. The CDR3 length is 13 residues. Per germline, CDR1 SGHRS and CDR2 YFSETQ. Between the trimmed V and J ends, which lost 0 bases and 8 bases, there was a span of 9 bases. CDR3 nucleotides: TGCGCCAGCAGCTTGGTAGGCGCGGACATTCAGTACTTC. It is translated as CASSLVGADIQYF.

This clonotype was recorded at least ten times. The chain carries TRBV6-2 or TRBV6-3 and TRBJ2-1, with D possibly TRBD2 on 5 matching bases. CDR3 length equals 15 residues. Looked up from germline, CDR1 is MNHEY and CDR2 is SVGEGT. V lost 4 bases, J lost 0 bases, and 10 bases lay in between. The CDR3 nucleotides read TGTGCCAGCAGTTGGACTCCCTACTCCTACAATGAGCAGTTCTTC. Its translation is CASSWTPYSYNEQFF.

The CDR3 DNA reads TGCAGCGTAGTACCGGGACAGGGGAACACTGAAGCTTTCTTT. Its protein is CSVVPGQGNTEAFF. The chain links TRBV29-1 to TRBJ1-1; TRBD1 matches 9 bases. The CDR3 runs 14 residues. The J segment lost 1 base and the V segment lost 6 bases, leaving 6 bases of the junction unmatched. CDR1 SQVTM and CDR2 ANQGSEA come from the germline V gene.

A remark on this clonotype: This clone may be a read error of a much larger clone one base away. The chain combines TRBV18 with TRBJ2-3; TRBD1 agrees at 8 bases. The CDR3 extends over 14 amino acids. Looked up from germline, CDR1 is KGHSH and CDR2 is LQKENI. This CDR3 is CASSPQDRVDMQYF. The CDR3 nucleotides are TGTGCCAGCTCACCACAGGACAGGGTAGATATGCAGTATTTT.

This clonotype was recorded at least ten times. The chain is built from TRBV12-3 or TRBV12-4 and TRBJ2-1; 7 positions match TRBD1. Trimming took 5 bases from V and 6 from J; bases not matched to a gene: 10. The CDR3 totals 15 residues. CDR3 sequence (DNA): TGTGCCAGCAGTCACCTCCTCCGGGACAGCAATGAGCAGTTCTTC. It specifies CASSHLLRDSNEQFF.

In this sample, this clonotype turned up many times. The V and J genes are TRBV12-3 or TRBV12-4 and TRBJ2-1; the D is unclear. The CDR3 runs 15 residues. V was pared by 5 bases and J by 0 bases, with 11 bases between. The CDR3 loop is CASSETLSSYNEQFF. CDR3 nucleotide sequence: TGTGCCAGCAGTGAGACATTGAGCTCCTACAATGAGCAGTTCTTC.

In its sample, this clonotype was seen many times. The J gene is TRBJ2-1, the V gene TRBV12-3 or TRBV12-4; 13 bases match TRBD2. The trim removed 1 base at V and 5 bases at J, leaving 5 bases unmatched. The CDR3 loop spans 17 amino acids. For the CDR3, the DNA is TGTGCCAGCAGTTTAGATCGACTAGCGGGGGGCCACAATGAGCAGTTCTTC. This codes for CASSLDRLAGGHNEQFF.

This clonotype was detected many times. The rearrangement joins TRBV10-3 to TRBJ2-3, with TRBD2 matching 13 bases. This CDR3 has 18 residues. Trimming took 6 bases from V and 4 from J; bases not matched to a gene: 13. The V gene's germline CDR1 is ENHRY and CDR2 SYGVKD. The CDR3 nucleotides are TGTGCCATCAGAAGGACTAGCGGGGGCCGAACTTCGTCAGATACGCAGTATTTT. The encoded protein is CAIRRTSGGRTSSDTQYF.

This clonotype was detected once. A junction boundary mismatches the germline segment, possibly from a read error. V gene TRBV15 combines with J gene TRBJ2-4; TRBD1 matches at 9 bases. Germline loops: CDR1 LNHNV, CDR2 YYDKDF (reference sequence). The CDR3 sequence is 17 residues long. The CDR3 spells CATSVNRDRVSKNIKYF. The CDR3 DNA is TGTGCCACCAGCGTAAACCGGGACAGGGTTTCCAAAAACATTAAGTACTTC. The full variable domain, completed using reference TRBV15 and TRBJ2-4, is DAMVIQNPRYQVTQFGKPVTLSCSQTLNHNVMYWYQQKSSQAPKLLFHYYDKDFNNEADTPDNFQSRRPNTSFCFLDIRSPGLGDTAMYLCATSVNRDRVSKNIKYFGAGTRLSVL.

This clonotype was found many times. V usage is TRBV7-2 and J usage is TRBJ2-1, with 7 bases aligning to TRBD1. The germline CDR1 and CDR2 sequences are SGHTA and FQGNSA. V lost 2 bases to trimming and J lost 12 bases; unmatched junction nucleotides: 1. The CDR3 is made up of 11 amino acids. CDR3 nucleotide sequence: TGTGCCAGCAGCTTATACAGGGGGCAGTTCTTC. Translation: CASSLYRGQFF.

The table lists this clonotype with many counts. The V gene is TRBV12-3 or TRBV12-4, the J gene TRBJ2-1, with D hard to call. The V and J ends lost 5 bases and 7 bases respectively, with 12 bases between them. The CDR3 consists of 13 residues. In DNA, the CDR3 is TGTGCCAGCAGTGGGAATATTATTAATGAGCAGTTCTTC. This sequence encodes CASSGNIINEQFF.

This clonotype was picked up many times. The gene calls are TRBV24-1 and TRBJ2-1; D not certain. Germline CDR1 reads KGHDR; CDR2 reads SFDVKD. Trimming took off 2 bases at V and 0 bases at J, with 13 bases between the two ends. The CDR3 contains 17 residues. Written as DNA, the CDR3 is TGTGCCACCAGTGATTCATACGGAGTGCGCTCCTACAATGAGCAGTTCTTC. Its protein product is CATSDSYGVRSYNEQFF.

At least ten counts were recorded for this clonotype. The chain has TRBV7-2 and TRBJ2-7; 11 bases fit TRBD1. This CDR3 region has 16 residues. In germline, CDR1 is SGHTA, CDR2 FQGNSA. Unmatched junction bases numbered 5, after V lost 4 bases and J lost 0 bases. CDR3 nucleotides: TGTGCCAGCAGCTCCCCCGGGACAGGGGGCTCCTACGAGCAGTACTTC. It codes for CASSSPGTGGSYEQYF. Variable domain in full (rest from reference TRBV7-2 and TRBJ2-7): GAGVSQSPSNKVTEKGKDVELRCDPISGHTALYWYRQSLGQGLEFLIYFQGNSAPDKSGLPSDRFSAERTGGSVSTLTIQRTQQEDSAVYLCASSSPGTGGSYEQYFGPGTRLTVT.

There are many counts of this clonotype. The V call is TRBV4-3, the J call TRBJ2-1; TRBD2 agrees at 8 bases. CDR1 LGHNA and CDR2 YSLEER come from the germline V gene. CDR3 length: 15 residues. V lost 0 bases, J lost 8 bases, and 6 bases stayed unmatched. The chain's CDR3 is CASSQDTSGYDEQFF. The CDR3 DNA reads as TGCGCCAGCAGCCAAGATACTAGCGGTTACGATGAGCAGTTCTTC.

This clonotype occurred many times. The CDR3: CASSAWSGEQFF. The CDR3, as DNA: TGTGCCAGCAGTGCTTGGAGCGGTGAGCAGTTCTTC. The rearrangement uses TRBV12-3 or TRBV12-4 and TRBJ2-1; D possibly corresponds to TRBD2 (5 bases). CDR3 length equals 12 residues. Trimming removed 5 bases from V and 9 bases from J, with 11 bases in between.

This clonotype was observed many times. This chain links TRBV5-1 with TRBJ1-1; TRBD1 matches 7 bases. Germline CDR1 is SGHRS and CDR2 is YFSETQ. J lost 1 base, V lost 2 bases, and 2 bases had no gene match. CDR3 length equals 14 residues. CDR3 amino acids: CASSFRDRNTEAFF. The DNA for the CDR3 is TGCGCCAGCAGCTTCCGGGACAGGAACACTGAAGCTTTCTTT.

This clonotype was recorded at least ten times. V and J are TRBV7-9 and TRBJ2-3; no clear D. The CDR3 is 13 residues long. Trimming left V 5 bases short and J 3 bases short, with 9 bases between. Germline CDR1 and CDR2: SEHNR and FQNEAQ (reference sequence). The CDR3: CASSGRLTDTQYF. In nucleotides, the CDR3 is TGTGCCAGCAGCGGCAGACTGACAGATACGCAGTATTTT.

At least ten counts were recorded for this clonotype. The rearrangement uses TRBV29-1 and TRBJ1-5; D call uncertain. The CDR3 runs to 13 residues. V gave up 4 bases and J gave up 4 bases, with 11 bases separating them. In germline, CDR1 is SQVTM, CDR2 ANQGSEA. CDR3 in DNA: TGCAGCGTTGTTTGGCGGGATAATCAGCCCCAGCATTTT. It translates to CSVVWRDNQPQHF. The complete variable domain, with remaining parts taken from reference TRBV29-1 and TRBJ1-5, reads SAVISQKPSRDICQRGTSLTIQCQVDSQVTMMFWYRQQPGQSLTLIATANQGSEATYESGFVIDKFPISRPNLTFSTLTVSNMSPEDSSIYLCSVVWRDNQPQHFGDGTRLSIL.

This clonotype was seen many times. The chain joins TRBV5-1 to TRBJ2-2; tentatively, D is TRBD1 (5 bases). The CDR3 length is 14 residues. V lost 7 bases and J lost 4, with 14 bases in between. Germline values: CDR1 SGHRS, CDR2 YFSETQ. CDR3 DNA sequence: TGCGCCAGCGAGGAAGGGGCGTCCACCGGGGAGCTGTTTTTT. Residues: CASEEGASTGELFF.